The 19 T cell receptor beta chains reported below all come from one sample, sequenced in a study of blood T cell repertoires in COVID-19. TCRdb keeps only in-frame clones here, not all; method: immunoSEQ multiplex PCR. The sample has 220,000 or so clones; approximately 90% are singletons. The specimen was PBMCs or T cells enriched from blood (not recorded which). The source is a man aged 45 to 65 who had been exposed to COVID-19.

The rearrangement links TRBV11-3 to TRBJ1-1; D is unclear. CDR3 length equals 14 residues. V lost 2 bases to trimming and J lost 1 base, with 8 bases between them. CDR1 is SGHNT, CDR2 YENEEA, per germline. The chain's CDR3 is CASSLNGRNTEAFF. CDR3 DNA: TGTGCCAGCAGCTTAAACGGGAGGAACACTGAAGCTTTCTTT.

The chain couples TRBV28 to TRBJ2-1, with 8 bases fitting TRBD2. The trim removed 2 bases at V and 4 bases at J, leaving 4 bases unmatched. The CDR3 extends over 15 amino acids. Germline lookup yields CDR1 MDHEN and CDR2 SYDVKM. The CDR3 DNA follows: TGTGCCAGCAGTTTAACACTAGCGGATTACAATGAGCAGTTCTTC. Protein product: CASSLTLADYNEQFF.

V usage is TRBV5-1 and J usage is TRBJ1-1; tentative D call: TRBD1 (5 bases). V shed 0 bases and J shed 5 bases, with 11 bases lying between them. CDR3 length: 14 residues. The germline V gene encodes CDR1 SGHRS and CDR2 YFSETQ. In DNA, the CDR3 is TGCGCCAGCAGCTTGGATGGCAGGGAAACTGAAGCTTTCTTT. As protein: CASSLDGRETEAFF.

This chain connects TRBV7-8 to TRBJ1-1; TRBD1 matches at 7 bases. J gave up 7 bases and V 6 bases, and 5 bases lay outside the gene matches. The CDR3 runs 12 residues. Germline CDR1 SGHVS, CDR2 FQNEAQ. Written as DNA, the CDR3 is TGTGCCAGCAGTCGACAGGGAATTGAAGCTTTCTTT. Amino acid sequence: CASSRQGIEAFF.

The gene calls are TRBV24-1 and TRBJ1-2; TRBD1 aligns across 11 bases. This CDR3 has 16 amino acids. Germline V gene sequence: CDR1 KGHDR, CDR2 SFDVKD. The V segment lost 4 bases and the J segment 5 bases; nucleotides outside the gene matches: 8. The CDR3 sequence: CATSESTGTGGYGYTF. Here the CDR3 DNA reads TGTGCCACCAGTGAGTCAACCGGGACAGGGGGGTATGGCTACACCTTC.

The sample holds one count of this clone. The chain's CDR3 is CASSLAGVGGGEQFF. CDR3 nucleotides: TGTGCCAGCAGCTTAGCGGGAGTAGGGGGGGGTGAGCAGTTCTTC. The chain carries TRBV7-8 and TRBJ2-1; TRBD2 is a possible D gene (7 bases). Germline CDR1 and CDR2: SGHVS and FQNEAQ. This CDR3 is built from 15 residues. Between the trimmed V and J ends, which lost 0 bases and 9 bases, there was a span of 15 bases.

The chain uses TRBV7-8 and TRBJ2-2, with D perhaps matching TRBD1 (5 bases). CDR1 SGHVS and CDR2 FQNEAQ come from the germline V gene. V was clipped by 5 bases and J by 0 bases, with 13 bases between them. This CDR3 has 16 residues. The CDR3 nucleotides read TGTGCCAGCAGCCGAGGACACATCGCGAACACCGGGGAGCTGTTTTTT. Protein sequence: CASSRGHIANTGELFF.

This chain links TRBV28 with TRBJ1-6; D possibly corresponds to TRBD1 (5 bases). The germline V and J ends were trimmed by 9 bases and 9 bases, with 15 bases remaining between them. Looked up from germline, CDR1 is MDHEN and CDR2 is SYDVKM. The CDR3 is 13 residues long. The CDR3 nucleotides read TGTGCCAGTCAGCCTCGGGACTTTTCACCCCTCCACTTT. Translated, it gives CASQPRDFSPLHF.

In DNA, the CDR3 is TGTGCCAGCAGCTCACAGGGGACGGGAAACACCATATATTTT. Protein product: CASSSQGTGNTIYF. The chain employs TRBV5-6 and TRBJ1-3, with 7 positions matching TRBD1. The CDR3 has 14 amino acids. Germline V lookup: CDR1 SGHDT, CDR2 YYEEEE. V lost 3 bases and J lost 4; bases outside the gene matches: 4.

This clone was picked up one time. The chain carries TRBV9 and TRBJ2-3; no reliable D call. The CDR3 consists of 12 residues. V was clipped by 1 base and J by 5 bases, with 5 bases between them. The germline CDR1 and CDR2 sequences are SGDLS and YYNGEE. CDR3 nucleotide sequence: TGTGCCAGCAGCGTAATTCGAGATACGCAGTATTTT. It encodes CASSVIRDTQYF.

The J gene is TRBJ2-2, the V gene TRBV4-1; the match to TRBD2 covers 8 bases. Germline CDR1 MGHRA, CDR2 YSYEKL. The J segment lost 3 bases and the V segment lost 4 bases, leaving 10 bases of the junction unmatched. The CDR3 is 17 amino acids. The CDR3 loop is CASSRMAGGRYTGELFF. CDR3 nucleotide sequence: TGCGCCAGCAGCCGTATGGCTGGCGGGAGGTACACCGGGGAGCTGTTTTTT.

The chain has TRBV3-1 (or the pseudogene TRBV3-2) and TRBJ1-1; D ambiguous. Trimming took 0 bases from V and 4 from J, leaving 12 bases between them. Per germline, CDR1 LGHDT and CDR2 YNNKEL (reference sequence). The CDR3 runs to 15 residues. The CDR3 reads CASSQDITVLTEAFF. The CDR3 DNA reads as TGTGCCAGCAGCCAAGATATAACAGTACTCACTGAAGCTTTCTTT.

In DNA, the CDR3 is TGTGCCAGCAGCCCGGGACTAGCGGGAGTGGAGACCCAGTACTTC. It yields the protein CASSPGLAGVETQYF. The chain carries TRBV14 and TRBJ2-5; 14 bases are shared with TRBD2. Germline-derived CDR1 and CDR2 are SGHDN and FVKESK. The V and J ends lost 4 bases and 5 bases, in that order; junction bases with no gene match: 3. This CDR3 is built from 15 residues. The full variable domain, with the rest looked up from reference TRBV14 and TRBJ2-5, is EAGVTQFPSHSVIEKGQTVTLRCDPISGHDNLYWYRRVMGKEIKFLLHFVKESKQDESGMPNNRFLAERTGGTYSTLKVQPAELEDSGVYFCASSPGLAGVETQYFGPGTRLLVL.

In nucleotides, the CDR3 is TGTGCCAGCAGAGCGGGACAGGGGGCTCGGACAGAGCAGTTCTTC. The encoded protein is CASRAGQGARTEQFF. The chain couples TRBV2 to TRBJ2-1, with 12 bases aligning to TRBD1. Germline values: CDR1 SNHLY, CDR2 FYNNEI. The CDR3 consists of 15 residues. Trimming cost V 6 bases and J 10 bases; bases outside gene matches: 10.

A single count supports this clone. The chain combines TRBV2 with TRBJ1-1; D remains ambiguous. Deletions cut 4 bases from V and 0 bases from J, with 12 bases between. Germline CDR1 SNHLY, CDR2 FYNNEI. The CDR3 is 15 residues long. CDR3 nucleotide sequence: TGTGCCAGCAGTGGACCGGCGGGAATGAACACTGAAGCTTTCTTT. It specifies CASSGPAGMNTEAFF.

This chain joins TRBV19 and TRBJ2-2; TRBD1 agrees at 10 bases. The V and J ends lost 3 bases and 3 bases, in that order; junction bases with no gene match: 10. Per the germline V gene, CDR1 is LNHDA and CDR2 is SQIVND (reference sequence). CDR3 length: 18 amino acids. The CDR3 nucleotides are TGTGCCAGTAGTATTAGACAGGGGGCTAAGTGGGACACCGGGGAGCTGTTTTTT. Its protein is CASSIRQGAKWDTGELFF.

Here the CDR3 DNA reads TGCGCCAGCAGCGAACAACCGGTTGAAGGGGTTTACGAGCAGTACTTC. It codes for CASSEQPVEGVYEQYF. This chain joins TRBV5-1 and TRBJ2-7; D is perhaps TRBD1 (5 bases). From germline, CDR1 is SGHRS and CDR2 YFSETQ. The V and J ends lost 4 bases and 4 bases respectively, with 21 bases between them. This CDR3 comprises 16 residues.

The V call is TRBV5-4, the J call TRBJ1-4, with D tentatively TRBD1 (5 bases). CDR1 and CDR2 from the germline V gene are SGHNT and YYREEE (reference sequence). The CDR3 is 16 amino acids. Trimming cost V 1 base and J 4 bases, with 14 bases left between them. The CDR3 loop is CASSLNSGRDNEKLFF. In DNA, the CDR3 is TGTGCCAGCAGCTTGAATTCGGGCAGGGATAATGAAAAACTGTTTTTT. The full variable domain, its missing parts supplied by reference TRBV5-4 and TRBJ1-4, is ETGVTQSPTHLIKTRGQQVTLRCSSQSGHNTVSWYQQALGQGPQFIFQYYREEENGRGNFPPRFSGLQFPNYSSELNVNALELDDSALYLCASSLNSGRDNEKLFFGSGTQLSVL.

The genes are TRBV18 and TRBJ1-3; 9 nucleotides align to TRBD1. Losses at the gene ends were 0 bases for V and 4 bases for J; bases not matched to a gene: 4. This CDR3 spans 16 amino acids. Per the germline V gene, CDR1 is KGHSH and CDR2 is LQKENI. CDR3 loop: CASSPPGTGPGNTIYF. CDR3 sequence (DNA): TGTGCCAGCTCACCACCGGGGACAGGGCCCGGAAACACCATATATTTT.